This T cell receptor beta chain was captured by sequencing in a study of blood T cells in healthy people across ages. Overall study findings and caveats: Naive T cell percentage showed a strong correlation with the diversity of TCR beta.

CDR1 and CDR2 from the germline V gene are SGHTA and FQGNSA. The CDR3 is 15 residues long. V shed 3 bases and J 3 bases; nucleotides not matched to a gene: 4. Comment on this clonotype: The antigen is unknown.

Next came a second PCR, run for about 6 to 12 cycles, which used a sample-barcoded 5' primer along with a J-beta primer mix. TCRdb re-analysed the 5' RACE reads in MiXCR, keeping a single row per CDR3 protein. The table includes about 680,000 distinct CDR3 sequences, around 45% detected once. The donors, all healthy, were Caucasians living in Russia, aged roughly 6 to 90. This chain joins TRBV7-2 and TRBJ2-4, with TRBD1 matching over 8 bases. Material for sequencing was blood. The receptor was derived from a woman in her sixties or seventies in good health. The CDR3 protein is CASSFTGGFKNIQYF. The CDR3 region has the DNA TGTGCCAGCAGCTTTACAGGGGGTTTCAAAAACATTCAGTACTTC. Filled out from reference TRBV7-2 and TRBJ2-4, the complete variable domain reads GAGVSQSPSNKVTEKGKDVELRCDPISGHTALYWYRQSLGQGLEFLIYFQGNSAPDKSGLPSDRFSAERTGGSVSTLTIQRTQQEDSAVYLCASSFTGGFKNIQYFGAGTRLSVL.